These 11 T cell receptor beta chains originate from one sample sequenced in a study of cytomegalovirus exposure and HLA in healthy donors. PCR involved 60 Vbeta and 13 Jbeta primers. Using immunoSEQ multiplex PCR, the repertoire was profiled, and TCRdb retains in-frame clones only, with some absent. This sample has 150,000 to 180,000 clones, with 75% to 85% found just once. The sequenced sample was PBMCs. These receptors were taken from a middle-aged woman in good health and CMV-seropositive.

The chain uses TRBV28 and TRBJ2-7, with TRBD2 matching 9 bases. J gave up 0 bases and V 5 bases, and 5 bases lay outside the gene matches. CDR3 length: 15 amino acids. Germline V lookup: CDR1 MDHEN, CDR2 SYDVKM. CDR3 protein: CASSTSGLASYEQYF. For the CDR3, the DNA is TGTGCCAGCAGTACTAGCGGGCTGGCCTCCTACGAGCAGTACTTC.

In nucleotides, the CDR3 is TGTGCCAGCAGACCCAGGGTTGCCGGGGAGCTGTTTTTT. Translating gives CASRPRVAGELFF. V gene TRBV7-8 combines with J gene TRBJ2-2, with D possibly matching TRBD1 (5 bases). The CDR3 totals 13 residues. Trimming shortened V by 6 bases and J by 6 bases, and 11 bases separated the two germline ends. Germline V gene lookup returns CDR1 SGHVS and CDR2 FQNEAQ.

This clone occurred a few times. CDR3 amino acids: CASTLSADTQYF. DNA for the CDR3: TGTGCCAGCACGTTGTCAGCGGATACGCAGTATTTT. The chain is built from TRBV2 and TRBJ2-3, with D hard to call. Between the trimmed V and J ends, which lost 7 bases and 6 bases, there was a span of 11 bases. This CDR3 is 12 amino acids long. The germline V gene encodes CDR1 SNHLY and CDR2 FYNNEI. Supplemented by reference TRBV2 and TRBJ2-3, the full variable domain reads EPEVTQTPSHQVTQMGQEVILRCVPISNHLYFYWYRQILGQKVEFLVSFYNNEISEKSEIFDDQFSVERPDGSNFTLKIRSTKLEDSAMYFCASTLSADTQYFGPGTRLTVL.

The chain carries TRBV19 and TRBJ1-4, with 10 bases lining up with TRBD1. There are 15 residues in the CDR3. In germline, CDR1 is LNHDA, CDR2 SQIVND (reference sequence). The trim removed 7 bases at V and 8 bases at J, leaving 10 bases unmatched. CDR3: CASKGTGTGEEKLFF. The CDR3 DNA sequence: TGTGCCAGTAAGGGAACCGGGACAGGGGAGGAAAAACTGTTTTTT.

The genes are TRBV18 and TRBJ2-7; 8 bases fit TRBD2. CDR1 and CDR2 (germline): KGHSH, LQKENI. The CDR3 is 14 amino acids. V lost 3 bases and J lost 2; bases outside the gene matches: 3. The CDR3 sequence: CASSPPGLAYEQYF. In DNA, the CDR3 is TGTGCCAGCTCACCTCCGGGACTAGCCTACGAGCAGTACTTC.

The chain combines TRBV15 with TRBJ1-5; 8 positions match TRBD1. The V gene's germline CDR1 is LNHNV and CDR2 YYDKDF (reference sequence). The junction had 16 bases not matched to a gene; V was cut back by 5 bases and J by 4 bases. The CDR3 contains 18 residues. The CDR3 protein is CATSGGRQGSGRNQPQHF. CDR3 bases: TGTGCCACCAGCGGAGGGAGACAGGGGTCGGGTAGGAATCAGCCCCAGCATTTT.

V is TRBV27 and J is TRBJ2-7; maybe TRBD2 (5 bases). The CDR3 runs to 16 residues. Germline assignment: CDR1 MNHEY and CDR2 SMNVEV (reference sequence). V lost 4 bases, J lost 0 bases, and 16 bases lay in between. CDR3 loop: CASSSLPSAGSYEQYF. The CDR3 region has the DNA TGTGCCAGCAGTTCCCTCCCAAGCGCGGGCTCCTACGAGCAGTACTTC.

In nucleotides, the CDR3 is TGCAGCGTTGGAGACACCGGGGAGCTGTTTTTT. Translated: CSVGDTGELFF. V is TRBV29-1 and J is TRBJ2-2; D gene unclear. The germline V and J ends were trimmed by 4 bases and 3 bases, with 3 bases remaining between them. Germline CDR1 reads SQVTM; CDR2 reads ANQGSEA. This CDR3 has 11 amino acids.

The gene calls are TRBV5-1 and TRBJ1-1; a possible D gene is TRBD1 (6 bases). Germline CDR1 SGHRS, CDR2 YFSETQ. The ends were cut back, 0 bases at V and 4 bases at J, with 10 bases in the middle. The CDR3 runs to 14 residues. Here the CDR3 reads CASSLGVGGTEAFF. CDR3 DNA: TGCGCCAGCAGCTTGGGCGTAGGGGGCACTGAAGCTTTCTTT.

The chain joins TRBV4-1 to TRBJ2-1; unclear D gene. CDR3 length equals 11 residues. Germline assignment: CDR1 MGHRA and CDR2 YSYEKL. Trimming removed 4 bases from V and 4 bases from J, with 2 bases in between. The CDR3 region has the DNA TGCGCCAGCAGCCTATACAATGAGCAGTTCTTC. Protein product: CASSLYNEQFF.

The rearrangement joins TRBV6-5 to TRBJ2-6; a weak D match, TRBD2 (5 bases). Deletions cut 0 bases from V and 4 bases from J, with 10 bases between. The germline CDR1 and CDR2 sequences are MNHEY and SVGAGI. The CDR3 is 16 amino acids. CDR3 nucleotide sequence: TGTGCCAGCAGTTACTCTACGGGGTTCGGGGCCAACGTCCTGACTTTC. This encodes CASSYSTGFGANVLTF.